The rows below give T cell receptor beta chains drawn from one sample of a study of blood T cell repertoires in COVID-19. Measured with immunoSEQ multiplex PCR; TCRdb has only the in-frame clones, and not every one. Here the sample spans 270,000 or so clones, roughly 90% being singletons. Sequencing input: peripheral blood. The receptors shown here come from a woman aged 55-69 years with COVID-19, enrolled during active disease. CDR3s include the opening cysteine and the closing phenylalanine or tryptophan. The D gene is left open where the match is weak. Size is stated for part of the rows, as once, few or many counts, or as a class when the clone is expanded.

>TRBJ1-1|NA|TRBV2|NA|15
CASSEAWRGNTEAFF
TGTGCCAGCAGTGAAGCTTGGAGGGGGAACACTGAAGCTTTCTTT
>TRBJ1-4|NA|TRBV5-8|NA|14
CASRSQGLNEKLFF
TGTGCCAGCAGATCTCAGGGTCTTAATGAAAAACTGTTTTTT
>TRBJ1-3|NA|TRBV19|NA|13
CASTPDHRASAYF
TGTGCCAGTACACCCGACCACAGGGCGTCTGCATATTTT
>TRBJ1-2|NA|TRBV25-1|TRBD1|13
CASRRDSYYGYTF
TGTGCCAGTAGAAGGGACAGTTACTATGGCTACACCTTC
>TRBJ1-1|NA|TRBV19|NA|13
CASRQQGNTEAFF
TGTGCCAGTAGACAACAGGGGAACACTGAAGCTTTCTTT
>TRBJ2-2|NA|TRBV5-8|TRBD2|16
CASSQLAGVDTGELFF
TGTGCCAGCAGCCAACTAGCGGGGGTTGACACCGGGGAGCTGTTTTTT
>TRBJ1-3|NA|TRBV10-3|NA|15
CAIGVFGTYGNTIYF
TGTGCCATCGGAGTCTTCGGGACTTATGGAAACACCATATATTTT
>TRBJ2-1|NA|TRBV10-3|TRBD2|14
CAISARGGINEQFF
TGTGCCATCAGTGCGCGGGGAGGGATAAATGAGCAGTTCTTC
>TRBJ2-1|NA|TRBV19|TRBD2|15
CASSIGRGAYNEQFF
TGTGCCAGTAGTATTGGGCGGGGGGCCTACAATGAGCAGTTCTTC
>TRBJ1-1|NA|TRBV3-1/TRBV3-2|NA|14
CASSQVNSYSEAFF
TGTGCCAGCAGCCAAGTAAACTCCTATTCTGAAGCTTTCTTT
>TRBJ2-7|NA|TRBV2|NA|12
CASSKPSYEQYF
TGTGCCAGCAGTAAGCCGTCCTACGAGCAGTACTTC
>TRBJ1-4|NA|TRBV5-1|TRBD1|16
CASSLAGTGPNEKLFF
TGCGCCAGCAGCTTGGCTGGGACAGGGCCTAATGAAAAACTGTTTTTT
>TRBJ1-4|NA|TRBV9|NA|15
CASSVFGTGTEKLFF
TGTGCCAGCAGCGTCTTCGGAACAGGGACTGAAAAACTGTTTTTT
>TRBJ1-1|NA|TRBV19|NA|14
CASSNQGGMTEAFF
TGTGCCAGTAGTAACCAGGGAGGGATGACTGAAGCTTTCTTT
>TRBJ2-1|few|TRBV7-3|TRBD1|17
CASSPGTGDVSYNEQFF
TGTGCCAGCAGCCCAGGGACAGGGGATGTGTCCTACAATGAGCAGTTCTTC
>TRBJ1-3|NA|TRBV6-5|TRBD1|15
CASSLQGGSGNTIYF
TGTGCCAGCAGTTTACAGGGGGGCTCTGGAAACACCATATATTTT
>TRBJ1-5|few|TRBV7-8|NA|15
CASSSPLSPGQPQHF
TGTGCCAGCAGTTCCCCGTTGAGTCCTGGTCAGCCCCAGCATTTT
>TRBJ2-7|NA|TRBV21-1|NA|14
CASSKAGGAYEQYF
TGTGCCAGCAGCAAAGCTGGGGGGGCCTACGAGCAGTACTTC
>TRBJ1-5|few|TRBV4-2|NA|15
CASSQERQRGQPQHF
TGTGCCAGCAGCCAAGAAAGACAGAGGGGGCAGCCCCAGCATTTT
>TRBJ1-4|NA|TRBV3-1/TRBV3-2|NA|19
CASSQGPKQHRRFNEKLFF
TGTGCCAGCAGCCAAGGACCAAAACAGCACAGACGGTTTAATGAAAAACTGTTTTTT
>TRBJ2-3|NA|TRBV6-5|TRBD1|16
CASSLYRQGGTDTQYF
TGTGCCAGCAGTTTATATCGACAGGGCGGCACAGATACGCAGTATTTT
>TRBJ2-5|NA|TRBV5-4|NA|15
CASSITTSGPWTQYF
TGTGCCAGCAGCATTACTACCTCAGGGCCCTGGACCCAGTACTTC
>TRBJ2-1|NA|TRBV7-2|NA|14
CASSLVSGYNEQFF
TGTGCCAGCAGCTTAGTGTCAGGGTACAATGAGCAGTTCTTC
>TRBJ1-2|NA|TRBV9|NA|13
CASSVTGNYGYTF
TGTGCCAGCAGCGTAACGGGGAACTATGGCTACACCTTC
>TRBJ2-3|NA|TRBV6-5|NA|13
CASSYPGTDTQYF
TGTGCCAGCAGTTACCCGGGGACAGATACGCAGTATTTT
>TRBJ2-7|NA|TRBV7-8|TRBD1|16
CASSLLRQGSSHEQYF
TGTGCCAGCAGCCTGCTGCGACAGGGTTCAAGTCACGAGCAGTACTTC
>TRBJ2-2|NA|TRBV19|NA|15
CASRFDQLRGGELFF
TGTGCCAGTCGATTTGATCAACTAAGGGGCGGGGAGCTGTTTTTT
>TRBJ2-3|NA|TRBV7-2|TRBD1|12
CASSLGQGTQYF
TGTGCCAGCAGCCTGGGACAGGGAACGCAGTATTTT
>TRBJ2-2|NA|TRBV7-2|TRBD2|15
CASRPSGGNTGELFF
TGTGCCAGCAGACCCAGCGGGGGGAACACCGGGGAGCTGTTTTTT
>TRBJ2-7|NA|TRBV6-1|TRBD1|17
CASSENTAGGGYYEQYF
TGTGCCAGCAGTGAAAACACAGCAGGGGGCGGTTACTACGAGCAGTACTTC
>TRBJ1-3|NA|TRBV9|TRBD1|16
CASSQGQGPSGNTIYF
TGTGCCAGCAGCCAAGGACAGGGACCCTCTGGAAACACCATATATTTT
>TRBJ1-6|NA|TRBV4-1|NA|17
CASSHRGGGSYNSPLHF
TGCGCCAGCAGCCATCGAGGCGGGGGCTCCTATAATTCACCCCTCCACTTT
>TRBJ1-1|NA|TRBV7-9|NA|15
CASSLYSQGGTEAFF
TGTGCCAGCAGCTTATACAGCCAAGGGGGAACTGAAGCTTTCTTT
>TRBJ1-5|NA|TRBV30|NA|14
CAWSVSGVGGPQHF
TGTGCCTGGAGTGTATCGGGGGTCGGTGGGCCCCAGCATTTT
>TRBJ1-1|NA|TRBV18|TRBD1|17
CASSPRTGGRGGTEAFF
TGTGCCAGCTCACCACGGACAGGGGGCAGAGGGGGCACTGAAGCTTTCTTT
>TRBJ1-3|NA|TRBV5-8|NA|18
CASSLDRVGTLSGNTIYF
TGTGCCAGCAGCTTGGACAGGGTCGGGACACTCTCTGGAAACACCATATATTTT
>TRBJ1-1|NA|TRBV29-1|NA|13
CSVEGWGGTEAFF
TGCAGCGTTGAAGGATGGGGCGGCACTGAAGCTTTCTTT
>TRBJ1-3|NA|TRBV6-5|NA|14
CASRPGWSGNTIYF
TGTGCCAGCAGACCCGGTTGGTCTGGAAACACCATATATTTT
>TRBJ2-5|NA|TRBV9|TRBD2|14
CASSVGGLEETQYF
TGTGCCAGCAGCGTAGGGGGACTAGAAGAGACCCAGTACTTC
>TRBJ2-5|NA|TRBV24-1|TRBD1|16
CATSDSGQGNRETQYF
TGTGCCACCAGTGACTCCGGACAGGGGAATCGAGAGACCCAGTACTTC
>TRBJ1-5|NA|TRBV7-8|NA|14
CASSLGPPGQPQHF
TGTGCCAGCAGCTTAGGGCCGCCTGGCCAGCCCCAGCATTTT
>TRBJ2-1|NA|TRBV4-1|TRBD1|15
CASSHQGAPGNEQFF
TGCGCCAGCAGCCACCAGGGGGCCCCAGGGAATGAGCAGTTCTTC